The rows below give T cell receptor beta chains drawn from one sample of a study of somatic mutations in T cells in chronic GVHD. TCRdb's copy holds only in-frame clones and misses some; the assay was immunoSEQ multiplex PCR. The table has 13,000 or so clones, around 80% seen once. The sequenced sample was Vbeta20-negative CD4+ T cells from blood. The receptors stem from a male patient between 50 and 60 years old with chronic graft-versus-host disease. Some T cells could come from the graft donor. Both conserved end residues are part of each CDR3. D genes are given only for firm matches. Size tells how often a clone was seen (once, few, many) or the class of an expanded clone, and some rows leave it out.

>TRBD1|TRBJ1-4|.|TRBV2
TGTGCCAGCAGTGAAGCGCTTAGGCAGGGGGCGAGGCAGGATGAAAAACTGTTTTTT
CASSEALRQGARQDEKLFF
>TRBD1|TRBJ2-7|once|TRBV28
TGTGCCAGCAGTCCATTAGGCCGGACAGGGGTAGAGCAGTACTTC
CASSPLGRTGVEQYF
>.|TRBJ2-6|.|TRBV10-3
TGTGCCATCAGTGAGTGGTCCGGCTCTGGGGCCAACGTCCTGACTTTC
CAISEWSGSGANVLTF
>TRBD1|TRBJ2-1|.|TRBV6-5
TGTGCCAGCAGCCGCGGAACAGGGGACAATGAGCAGTTCTTC
CASSRGTGDNEQFF
>TRBD1|TRBJ1-2|.|TRBV7-2
TGTGCCAGCAGCTTAGTCGACAGGGGTTATGGCTACACCTTC
CASSLVDRGYGYTF
>.|TRBJ1-5|.|TRBV6-1
TGTGCCAGCAACCTCCGGAGAGGCAATCAGCCCCAGCATTTT
CASNLRRGNQPQHF
>.|TRBJ2-7|.|TRBV6-5
TGTGCCAGCAGAATAATGGCAGGGGCAGGGTACGAGCAGTACTTC
CASRIMAGAGYEQYF
>.|TRBJ2-2|.|TRBV11-3
TGTGCCAGCAGCTTAAGTCATGGGCCTAACGGGGAGCTGTTTTTT
CASSLSHGPNGELFF
>.|TRBJ2-1|.|TRBV10-1
TGCGCCAGCAGTGAGCTCTCAGGGGCGGGCAATGAGCAGTTCTTC
CASSELSGAGNEQFF
>.|TRBJ2-2|once|TRBV19
TGTGCCAGTAGTGCGGGGCCCAACACCGGGGAGCTGTTTTTT
CASSAGPNTGELFF
>TRBD2|TRBJ2-7|.|TRBV28
TGTGCCAGCAGTCCCCGGGGGGGGACCTCCTACGAGCAGTACTTC
CASSPRGGTSYEQYF
>.|TRBJ2-7|.|TRBV6-5
TGTGCCAGCAGTAGACTCGACTCCTACGAGCAGTACTTC
CASSRLDSYEQYF
>.|TRBJ2-7|.|TRBV20-1
TGCAGTGCAAACGAGCAGTACTTC
CSANEQYF
>.|TRBJ2-1|.|TRBV28
TGTGCCAGCAGTTCGGAGGACTCCTACAATGAGCAGTTCTTC
CASSSEDSYNEQFF
>.|TRBJ1-2|.|TRBV6-5
TGTGCCAGCAGTTACTGGGCAGGGGAGGGCTACACCTTC
CASSYWAGEGYTF
>TRBD2|TRBJ2-1|.|TRBV13
TGTGCCAGCAGCTCCGCGGGGGGGCCTGCCGGCGCGCAGTTCTTC
CASSSAGGPAGAQFF
>.|TRBJ2-7|.|TRBV7-7
TGTGCCAGCAGCTCAGGGCCGAGCTCCTACGAGCAGTACTTC
CASSSGPSSYEQYF
>TRBD2|TRBJ2-3|.|TRBV9
TGTGCCAGCAGCGAAAGAAGCGGGAGGGCTGAAGATACGCAGTATTTT
CASSERSGRAEDTQYF
>.|TRBJ2-2|few|TRBV4-3
TGCGCCAGCAGCCAAGGGCCGAACACCGGGGAGCTGTTTTTT
CASSQGPNTGELFF
>.|TRBJ2-7|.|TRBV7-9
TGTGCCAGCAGCTTAGGGGCCGGGGGACAGAGCTCCTACGAGCAGTACTTC
CASSLGAGGQSSYEQYF
>TRBD1|TRBJ1-2|.|TRBV19
TGTGCCAGTAGTACGACGAACAGGGGGAATGGCTACACCTTC
CASSTTNRGNGYTF
>.|TRBJ2-7|.|TRBV23-1
TGCGCCAGCAGTCAAGGCAAAGACATGAACTACGAGCAGTACTTC
CASSQGKDMNYEQYF
>.|TRBJ1-1|.|TRBV6-5
TGTGCCAGCAGTTTTAACAGGGCGGGCACTGAAGCTTTCTTT
CASSFNRAGTEAFF
>TRBD2|TRBJ2-5|.|TRBV18
TGTGCCAGCTCACCGACTAGCGTTGGGGAGACCCAGTACTTC
CASSPTSVGETQYF
>TRBD1|TRBJ2-7|.|TRBV2
TGTGCCAGCAGGATGACAGGGACAAACTACGAGCAGTACTTC
CASRMTGTNYEQYF
>.|TRBJ2-7|.|TRBV11-2
TGTGCCAGCAGCTTATTTGGGGGGTCCTACGAGCAGTACTTC
CASSLFGGSYEQYF
>.|TRBJ2-5|.|TRBV7-3
TGTGCCAGCAGCCCCGGACAGATTAAACAAGAGACCCAGTACTTC
CASSPGQIKQETQYF
>.|TRBJ2-1|.|TRBV2
TGTGCCAGCAGTGAGGGCCTCTACAATGAGCAGTTCTTC
CASSEGLYNEQFF
>.|TRBJ1-3|.|TRBV10-3
TGTGCCTCCACCCGGGGGGGAAACACCATATATTTT
CASTRGGNTIYF
>TRBD1|TRBJ2-7|.|TRBV6-5
TGTGCCAGCAGTTACTCAGGGGGCTACCACGAGCAGTACTTC
CASSYSGGYHEQYF
>.|TRBJ2-2|.|TRBV4-1
TGCGCCAGCAGTAGAGGGGGGGAGCTGTTTTTT
CASSRGGELFF
>.|TRBJ1-2|.|TRBV11-1
TGTGCCAGCAGCTTAAACAGCACCTATGGCTACACCTTC
CASSLNSTYGYTF
>TRBD1|TRBJ1-4|.|TRBV7-6
TGTGCCAGCAGCACGGACAGGGATGAAAAACTGTTTTTT
CASSTDRDEKLFF
>TRBD1|TRBJ1-3|.|TRBV6-6
TGTGCCAGCCGACAGGGTCAGGCTGGAAACACCATATATTTT
CASRQGQAGNTIYF
>TRBD1|TRBJ2-7|.|TRBV5-4
TGTGCCAGCAGCTTGCAGGGGGTATACGAGCAGTACTTC
CASSLQGVYEQYF
>.|TRBJ1-1|.|TRBV4-2
TGTGCCAGCAGCCACCAGAACAGGAACACTGAAGCTTTCTTT
CASSHQNRNTEAFF
>TRBD1|TRBJ2-2|.|TRBV7-2
TGTGCCAGCAGCTTCCCGGACAGGGTTCGGGACACCGGGGAGCTGTTTTTT
CASSFPDRVRDTGELFF
>.|TRBJ1-1|.|TRBV6-6
TGTGCCAGCAGTGCTTGGCAGAACACTGAAGCTTTCTTT
CASSAWQNTEAFF
>.|TRBJ1-2|few|TRBV18
TGTGCCAGCTCACCAGGGCAGTACTATGGCTACACCTTC
CASSPGQYYGYTF
>TRBD1|TRBJ2-5|.|TRBV12-5
TGTGCTAGTGGTTTGGGGATAAACTCACAGGGGACCGGGGAGACCCAGTACTTC
CASGLGINSQGTGETQYF
>.|TRBJ1-1|.|TRBV7-2
TGTGCCAGCAGCTTGTCAGGTGGCGCCGAAGCTTTCTTT
CASSLSGGAEAFF
>.|TRBJ1-2|.|TRBV18
TGTGCCAGCTCACCACCGACCAGGGCCTATGGCTACACCTTC
CASSPPTRAYGYTF
>TRBD2|TRBJ2-2|.|TRBV4-2
TGTGCCAGCAGCCAAGAACCCGGACTAGCGGGCAACACCGGGGAGCTGTTTTTT
CASSQEPGLAGNTGELFF
>.|TRBJ2-3|.|TRBV9
TGTGCCAGCAGCGTAGCTTCACTAATTAGCACAGATACGCAGTATTTT
CASSVASLISTDTQYF
>TRBD1|TRBJ1-4|.|TRBV25-1
TGTGCCAGCAGTTTAGGGACAGGGGGAAGGGAAAAACTGTTTTTT
CASSLGTGGREKLFF
>TRBD2|TRBJ2-2|.|TRBV5-4
TGTGCCAGCAGCCCCGACTTGGGGGGGTTGGACACCGGGGAGCTGTTTTTT
CASSPDLGGLDTGELFF
>.|TRBJ2-2|.|TRBV19
TGTGCCAGTAGTATAGATCTCCTCCAGGGAAGGTCTCTGGCCGGGGAGCTGTTTTTT
CASSIDLLQGRSLAGELFF
>.|TRBJ2-2|.|TRBV14
TGTGCCAGCAGCCAAGCTCTGTCGGCGGTTGTAAACACCGGGGAGCTGTTTTTT
CASSQALSAVVNTGELFF
>.|TRBJ1-1|.|TRBV2
TGTGCCAGCAGACAAATGAACACTGAAGCTTTCTTT
CASRQMNTEAFF
>.|TRBJ2-5|.|TRBV28
TGTGCCAGCAGCTTCCAGGGGATCCCAGAGACCCAGTACTTC
CASSFQGIPETQYF
>TRBD2|TRBJ2-5|few|TRBV6-5
TGTGCCAGCAGTTACTGGGCGGGAGGTTCGGAGACCCAGTACTTC
CASSYWAGGSETQYF
>TRBD1|TRBJ1-5|.|TRBV2
TGTGCCAGCAGCGTGGACAGGGGGGGAGGCAATCAGCCCCAGCATTTT
CASSVDRGGGNQPQHF
>TRBD1|TRBJ2-7|.|TRBV28
TGTGCCAGCAGTTCCCCGAGCAAGACAGGGGGCTACGACGAGCAGTACTTC
CASSSPSKTGGYDEQYF
>.|TRBJ1-5|.|TRBV2
TGTGCCAGCAGTGGCCAGGGAGGGAGCAATCAGCCCCAGCATTTT
CASSGQGGSNQPQHF
>TRBD2|TRBJ2-3|.|TRBV15
TGTGCCACCAGCGTAGGACTAGGCGCAGATACGCAGTATTTT
CATSVGLGADTQYF